The clone carrying this T cell receptor beta chain was seen a single time. Profiling relied on immunoSEQ multiplex PCR, and the TCRdb table lists in-frame clones only, not all of them. The table has about 160,000 clones, about 93% seen once. The germline V gene has CDR1 MDHEN and CDR2 SYDVKM. The length of the CDR3 is 15 residues. Between the trimmed V and J ends, which lost 2 bases and 5 bases, there was a span of 15 bases. The data stem from a study of blood T cell repertoires in COVID-19. Overall study context: Collection of acute and convalescent COVID-19 samples took place in the United States, Italy and Spain.

This TCR came from a woman aged 50 to 65 with acute or convalescent COVID-19. Sequencing was performed on peripheral blood. The rearrangement uses TRBV28 and TRBJ2-5; D perhaps matches TRBD1 (6 bases). CDR3 bases: TGTGCCAGCAGTTTAGCCCCTACAGGGCGGGAGACCCAGTACTTC. The encoded protein is CASSLAPTGRETQYF. The variable domain in full, completed from reference TRBV28 and TRBJ2-5, reads DVKVTQSSRYLVKRTGEKVFLECVQDMDHENMFWYRQDPGLGLRLIYFSYDVKMKEKGDIPEGYSVSREKKERFSLILESASTNQTSMYLCASSLAPTGRETQYFGPGTRLLVL.